This entry is about one TCR beta chain. Antigen unknown. These data are taken from a study of T cells expressing NK-cell markers. About the research overall: Each TCR beta repertoire originated in sorted T cells that were CD3+CD56+NKG2C+, CD3+CD56+NKG2C- or CD3+CD56-NKG2C+. Study-wide points: CD8+ T cells in roughly six donors included dominant NKG2C+ clonotypes at about 1.0-8%. It remained uncertain whether the expanded NKG2C+ T cell clones were specific for HCMV antigens.

Germline assignment: CDR1 MGHRA and CDR2 YSYEKL. CDR3 size: 13 residues. TCRdb processed the 5' RACE reads again and assigns one entry to each CDR3 protein, with no DNA. The table counts fewer than 1,500 distinct CDR3 sequences; roughly 60% lies in the top ten. This TCR was sampled from a woman aged 18-29 years in good health. Sequencing used blood T cells: a sorted CD56 or NKG2C T cell subset, CD4+ or CD8+ T cells, or bulk PBMC T cells (not recorded which). J is TRBJ2-7 and V is TRBV4-1. The CDR3 is CASSQEGRRGQYF.